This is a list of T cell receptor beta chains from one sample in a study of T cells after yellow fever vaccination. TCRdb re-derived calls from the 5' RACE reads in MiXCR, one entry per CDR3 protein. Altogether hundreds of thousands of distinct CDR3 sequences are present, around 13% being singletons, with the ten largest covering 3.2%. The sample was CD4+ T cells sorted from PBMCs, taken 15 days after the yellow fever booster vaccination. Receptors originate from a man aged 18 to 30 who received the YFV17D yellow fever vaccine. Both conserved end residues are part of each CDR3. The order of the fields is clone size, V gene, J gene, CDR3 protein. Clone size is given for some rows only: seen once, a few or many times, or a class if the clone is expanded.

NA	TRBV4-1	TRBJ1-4	CASYWGPTTNEKLFF
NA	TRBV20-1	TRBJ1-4	CSARGSDGPLREKLFF
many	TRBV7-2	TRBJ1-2	CAISVGGGYTF
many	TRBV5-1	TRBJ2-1	CASSSLAGGYNEQFF
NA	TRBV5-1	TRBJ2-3	CASSLARVRGADKQYF
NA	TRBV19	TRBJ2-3	CASSTTGHSTSDTQYF
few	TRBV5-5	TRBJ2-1	CASSLAPRGSGGDNEQFF
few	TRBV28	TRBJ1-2	CASSTPEGVFGYTF
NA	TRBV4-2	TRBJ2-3	CASSLRTSGTDTQYF
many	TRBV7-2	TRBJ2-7	CASSRDRGYEQYF
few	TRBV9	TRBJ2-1	CASSVEQGAYNEQFF
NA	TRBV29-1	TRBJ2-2	CSGKNTGELFF
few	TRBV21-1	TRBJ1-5	CASSKEGEADSNQPQHF
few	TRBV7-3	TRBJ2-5	CASSLSGHGETQYF
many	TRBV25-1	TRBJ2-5	CASSDRRASGYQYF
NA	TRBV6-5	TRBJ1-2	CASSYSRQVLDYGYTF
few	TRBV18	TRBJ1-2	CASSPQGISYGYTF
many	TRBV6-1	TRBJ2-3	CASSLAGAADTQYF
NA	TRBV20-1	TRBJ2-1	CSARGLAGRSSYNEQFF
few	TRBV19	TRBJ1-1	CASSIQGITYTEAFF
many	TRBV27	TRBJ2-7	CASSLKGVAVTYEQYF
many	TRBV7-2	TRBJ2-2	CASSFIPPGELFF
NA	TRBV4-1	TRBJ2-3	CASSPPGTNTDTQYF
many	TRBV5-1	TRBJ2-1	CASSTSPGTSGYNEQFF
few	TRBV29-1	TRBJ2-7	CSFRQGAEQYF
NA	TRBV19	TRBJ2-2	CAGRGRGNTGELFF
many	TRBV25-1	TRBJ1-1	CASSKGQRTEAFF
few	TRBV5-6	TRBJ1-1	CASSKKSNTEAFF
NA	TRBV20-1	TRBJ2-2	CSARVTGSTGELFF
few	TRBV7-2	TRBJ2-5	CASSFSVGDQETQYF
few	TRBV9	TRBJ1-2	CASSVGERPYGYTF
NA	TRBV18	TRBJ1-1	CASSPMTTEAFF
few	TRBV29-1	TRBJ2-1	CSVPPPGQGFYYEQFF
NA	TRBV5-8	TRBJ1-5	CASSSAGGNFQPQHF
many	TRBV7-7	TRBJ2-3	CASSPGLARDTQYF
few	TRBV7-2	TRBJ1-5	CASSFSGGPNQPQHF
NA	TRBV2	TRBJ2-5	CASNPVGGVETQYF
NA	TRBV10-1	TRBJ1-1	CASSELPLTGSLNTEAFF